The 24 T cell receptor beta chains below all came from one sample that was sequenced in a study of cytomegalovirus exposure and HLA in healthy donors. It was with 60 Vbeta and 13 Jbeta primers that the PCR ran. Sequenced by immunoSEQ multiplex PCR; TCRdb stores in-frame clones only, minus some. Here the sample spans roughly 87,000 clones, around 79% being singletons. Sequencing was done on a sample of PBMCs. These receptor sequences come from a woman aged 40-49 years in good health and CMV-seropositive.

This clone was observed a few times. The CDR3 coding sequence is TGCGCCAGCAGCTTCGACAACGGTCGAGAGCAGTTCTTC. This codes for CASSFDNGREQFF. This chain uses TRBV5-1 with TRBJ2-1; unclear D gene. Germline CDR1 and CDR2: SGHRS and YFSETQ. The ends were cut back, 2 bases at V and 10 bases at J, with 13 bases in the middle. The CDR3 is 13 amino acids. The whole variable domain, remainder taken from reference TRBV5-1 and TRBJ2-1, is KAGVTQTPRYLIKTRGQQVTLSCSPISGHRSVSWYQQTPGQGLQFLFEYFSETQRNKGNFPGRFSGRQFSNSRSEMNVSTLELGDSALYLCASSFDNGREQFFGPGTRLTVL.

V and J are TRBV28 and TRBJ1-4, with D perhaps matching TRBD1 (5 bases). This CDR3 has 14 residues. Trimming stripped 8 bases from V and 10 bases from J, with 20 bases between. Germline CDR1 is MDHEN and CDR2 is SYDVKM. The DNA for the CDR3 is TGTGCCAGCGATGGTGGGAGGGGCGAGGGAAAACTGTTTTTT. This encodes CASDGGRGEGKLFF.

The V gene is TRBV7-2, the J gene TRBJ1-3, with 10 positions matching TRBD1. Germline V gene lookup returns CDR1 SGHTA and CDR2 FQGNSA. This CDR3 is 18 amino acids long. V was pared by 2 bases and J by 0 bases, with 7 bases of the junction left unmatched. The CDR3 loop reads CASSLNRGQGHSGNTIYF. The DNA of the CDR3 is TGTGCCAGCAGCTTAAATCGGGGACAGGGGCACTCTGGAAACACCATATATTTT. Supplemented by reference TRBV7-2 and TRBJ1-3, the full variable domain reads GAGVSQSPSNKVTEKGKDVELRCDPISGHTALYWYRQSLGQGLEFLIYFQGNSAPDKSGLPSDRFSAERTGGSVSTLTIQRTQQEDSAVYLCASSLNRGQGHSGNTIYFGEGSWLTVV.

This clone was observed a handful of times. The chain couples TRBV28 to TRBJ1-2; D is undetermined. The CDR3 sequence is 12 residues long. V was clipped by 3 bases and J by 7 bases, with 9 bases between them. Germline assignment: CDR1 MDHEN and CDR2 SYDVKM. This chain's CDR3 is CASSLQTGGYTF. For the CDR3, the DNA is TGTGCCAGCAGTTTGCAGACTGGTGGCTACACCTTC.

The rearrangement uses TRBV6-5 and TRBJ1-5; 8 positions match TRBD1. The V gene end was trimmed by 6 bases and the J gene end by 2 bases; junction bases not matched to a gene: 6. This CDR3 spans 15 amino acids. Germline CDR1 is MNHEY and CDR2 is SVGAGI. The CDR3 DNA follows: TGTGCCAGCAGGCAGGGGGCGCAAGGCAATCAGCCCCAGCATTTT. This encodes CASRQGAQGNQPQHF.

The chain links TRBV7-9 to TRBJ2-2, with TRBD2 as a possible D gene (5 bases). The CDR3 is made up of 14 amino acids. Trimming left V 0 bases short and J 6 bases short, with 8 bases between. Germline assignment: CDR1 SEHNR and CDR2 FQNEAQ (reference sequence). CDR3 nucleotide sequence: TGTGCCAGCAGCTTAGCCGACTATGCCGGGGAGCTGTTTTTT. As protein: CASSLADYAGELFF. Supplemented by reference TRBV7-9 and TRBJ2-2, the full variable domain reads DTGVSQNPRHKITKRGQNVTFRCDPISEHNRLYWYRQTLGQGPEFLTYFQNEAQLEKSRLLSDRFSAERPKGSFSTLEIQRTEQGDSAMYLCASSLADYAGELFFGEGSRLTVL.

The chain carries TRBV28 and TRBJ2-7; D not certain. V shed 6 bases and J shed 1 base, with 7 bases lying between them. Germline V lookup: CDR1 MDHEN, CDR2 SYDVKM. This CDR3 comprises 12 residues. CDR3 amino acids: CASRRSSYEQYF. The CDR3 DNA reads as TGTGCCAGCAGGAGGTCGTCCTACGAGCAGTACTTC.

This chain links TRBV14 with TRBJ2-7; D gene uncertain. CDR3 length: 14 residues. The ends were cut back, 4 bases at V and 5 bases at J, with 15 bases in the middle. From germline, CDR1 is SGHDN and CDR2 FVKESK. For the CDR3, the DNA is TGTGCCAGCAGCCCTTTTTTCCAGTCACACGAGCAGTACTTC. As protein: CASSPFFQSHEQYF.

This clone was detected once. The J gene is TRBJ2-5, the V gene TRBV11-2; a weak D match, TRBD2 (6 bases). This CDR3 region has 13 residues. In germline, CDR1 is SGHAT, CDR2 FQNNGV. V was cut by 8 bases and J by 5 bases, with 15 bases left in between. DNA for the CDR3: TGTGCCAGCTCGTCCCGGGGGAGGGAGACCCAGTACTTC. This sequence encodes CASSSRGRETQYF.

The chain has TRBV6-5 and TRBJ1-2; 12 positions agree with TRBD1. The CDR3 consists of 16 residues. With V trimmed by 3 bases and J by 6 bases, 8 bases remained unmatched. The germline CDR1 and CDR2 sequences are MNHEY and SVGAGI. The CDR3 nucleotides are TGTGCCAGCAGTTATAAGTTGGGACAGGGGGCGCATGGCTACACCTTC. The encoded protein is CASSYKLGQGAHGYTF.

The rearrangement joins TRBV6-5 to TRBJ1-5, with 8 bases that match TRBD1. The V segment lost 2 bases and the J segment 9 bases; nucleotides outside the gene matches: 6. The CDR3 extends over 14 amino acids. Germline CDR1 and CDR2: MNHEY and SVGAGI. The CDR3 reads CASSYNRGMGPQHF. The DNA for the CDR3 is TGTGCCAGCAGTTACAACAGGGGGATGGGGCCCCAGCATTTT.

This chain connects TRBV28 to TRBJ1-2; D may be TRBD1 (6 bases). V lost 1 base and J 6 bases, leaving 15 bases between the germline ends. The CDR3 runs to 15 residues. CDR1 and CDR2 from the germline V gene are MDHEN and SYDVKM. CDR3 loop: CASSLYGTGIHGYTF. DNA for the CDR3: TGTGCCAGCAGTTTATATGGAACAGGGATCCATGGCTACACCTTC.

As DNA, the CDR3 is TGTGCCAGCAGCCCAGGGACTAGCGGGGGCTACGAGCAGTACTTC. This translates into CASSPGTSGGYEQYF. The chain carries TRBV7-6 and TRBJ2-7; 14 bases match TRBD2. Per germline, CDR1 SGHVS and CDR2 FNYEAQ. The CDR3 contains 15 residues. The V and J ends lost 5 bases and 3 bases, in that order; junction bases with no gene match: 3.

The rearrangement uses TRBV19 and TRBJ1-4; TRBD1 might be the D (5 bases). V lost 5 bases and J lost 10, with 17 bases in between. The CDR3 extends over 14 amino acids. Germline CDR1 and CDR2: LNHDA and SQIVND (reference sequence). CDR3 nucleotides: TGTGCCAGTAGTGTTACAGGAATGGTCGGAAAACTGTTTTTT. Encoded protein: CASSVTGMVGKLFF.

The genes are TRBV18 and TRBJ1-5; D may be TRBD1 (6 bases). This CDR3 is built from 16 residues. Germline CDR1 reads KGHSH; CDR2 reads LQKENI. Trimming stripped 4 bases from V and 4 bases from J, with 17 bases between. The CDR3 spells CASSREGDRRNQPQHF. The DNA of the CDR3 is TGTGCCAGCTCACGGGAAGGAGACAGGAGGAATCAGCCCCAGCATTTT.

The table lists this clone with a few counts. The rearrangement uses TRBV7-3 and TRBJ1-2; 11 bases are shared with TRBD1. V lost 5 bases and J lost 4; bases outside the gene matches: 9. The germline gives CDR1 SGHTA, CDR2 FQGTGA. There are 16 residues in the CDR3. The CDR3 coding sequence is TGTGCCAGCAGCCTCCACCCCGGGACAGGGGGCTATGGCTACACCTTC. Amino acid sequence: CASSLHPGTGGYGYTF.

J is TRBJ2-1 and V is TRBV7-8; D is unresolved. The CDR3 has 16 amino acids. Germline-derived CDR1 and CDR2 are SGHVS and FQNEAQ. V lost 2 bases, J lost 4 bases, and 15 bases lay in between. CDR3 sequence (DNA): TGTGCCAGCAGCTTATCTGAGGTCGCTCGTTACAATGAGCAGTTCTTC. Encoded protein: CASSLSEVARYNEQFF.

V and J are TRBV7-6 and TRBJ1-3, with no clear D. This CDR3 is 13 amino acids long. Germline V gene sequence: CDR1 SGHVS, CDR2 FNYEAQ. Trimming left V 5 bases short and J 0 bases short, with 5 bases between. CDR3 residues: CASSPSSGNTIYF. The CDR3 region has the DNA TGTGCCAGCAGCCCGAGCTCTGGAAACACCATATATTTT. Variable domain in full (rest from reference TRBV7-6 and TRBJ1-3): GAGVSQSPRYKVTKRGQDVALRCDPISGHVSLYWYRQALGQGPEFLTYFNYEAQQDKSGLPNDRFSAERPEGSISTLTIQRTEQRDSAMYRCASSPSSGNTIYFGEGSWLTVV.

V and J are TRBV18 and TRBJ1-3; no reliable D call. Looked up from germline, CDR1 is KGHSH and CDR2 is LQKENI. Trimming shortened V by 3 bases and J by 2 bases, and 17 bases separated the two germline ends. The CDR3 runs to 17 residues. Here the CDR3 reads CASSPRGYGSTGNTIYF. The CDR3 nucleotides are TGTGCCAGCTCACCGCGCGGATACGGGAGCACTGGAAACACCATATATTTT.

In the case of this clone: The junction departs from the called germline gene at one end, perhaps through a read error. The chain has TRBV7-7 and TRBJ2-7, with D unclear. The CDR3 extends over 16 amino acids. From germline, CDR1 is SSHAT and CDR2 FNYEAQ (reference sequence). This CDR3 is CASSSGFVGSPDEQYF. CDR3 bases: TGTGCTAGCAGCTCTGGCTTCGTCGGGTCACCCGACGAGCAGTACTTC.

The CDR3 nucleotides are TGTGCCAGCAGCTTAGACAGGGATACGCAGTATTTT. The encoded protein is CASSLDRDTQYF. The chain couples TRBV5-6 to TRBJ2-3; tentatively, D is TRBD1 (6 bases). V shed 2 bases and J shed 6 bases, with 7 bases lying between them. The CDR3 sequence is 12 residues long. Germline V CDR1 and CDR2: SGHDT, YYEEEE. The entire variable domain, with the rest obtained from reference TRBV5-6 and TRBJ2-3, is as follows: DAGVTQSPTHLIKTRGQQVTLRCSPKSGHDTVSWYQQALGQGPQFIFQYYEEEERQRGNFPDRFSGHQFPNYSSELNVNALLLGDSALYLCASSLDRDTQYFGPGTRLTVL.

This clone has a handful of counts. The gene calls are TRBV7-6 and TRBJ1-5; the D is unclear. Per germline, CDR1 SGHVS and CDR2 FNYEAQ. This CDR3 has 13 residues. The germline V and J ends were trimmed by 3 bases and 0 bases, with 3 bases remaining between them. The DNA for the CDR3 is TGTGCCAGCAGCTTGAGTAGCAATCAGCCCCAGCATTTT. Translation gives CASSLSSNQPQHF.

On this clone itself: Different DNA sequences within this sample yield the same CDR3. This chain joins TRBV30 and TRBJ1-3; D gene uncertain. Trimming left V 2 bases short and J 0 bases short, with 2 bases between. Germline loops: CDR1 GTSNPN, CDR2 SVGIG (reference sequence). The CDR3 loop spans 12 amino acids. In nucleotides, the CDR3 is TGTGCCTGGAGTCTCTCTGGAAACACCATATATTTT. This sequence encodes CAWSLSGNTIYF.

The gene calls are TRBV4-3 and TRBJ1-2, with D possibly matching TRBD1 (5 bases). V was shortened by 0 bases and J by 4 bases, with 18 bases between the two germline ends. In germline, CDR1 is LGHNA, CDR2 YSLEER. The CDR3 has 17 amino acids. The CDR3 here is CASSQEPGGGAAYGYTF. CDR3 DNA: TGCGCCAGCAGCCAAGAACCCGGGGGAGGGGCGGCCTATGGCTACACCTTC.